This passage covers 4 T cell receptor beta chains from one sample sequenced in a study of T cell responses to AZD1222 COVID-19 vaccine. Repertoires were generated with immunoSEQ multiplex PCR, while TCRdb's copy carries only in-frame clones and drops some. The table lists 120,000 to 150,000 clones, about 90% of them singletons. The sample in question was peripheral blood, obtained on day 0 of AZD1222 vaccination. The receptor set was obtained from an adult in good health.

CDR3 nucleotides: TGTGCCAGTAGGGACAGAGGCTTCTATGGCTACACCTTC. This translates into CASRDRGFYGYTF. The chain links TRBV6-5 to TRBJ1-2, with 7 bases aligning to TRBD1. The CDR3 runs 13 residues. Looked up from germline, CDR1 is MNHEY and CDR2 is SVGAGI. The junction had 8 bases not matched to a gene; V was cut back by 9 bases and J by 4 bases.

This rearrangement joins TRBV7-3 to TRBJ1-2, with 9 bases matching TRBD1. The junction had 14 bases not matched to a gene; V was cut back by 3 bases and J by 6 bases. The CDR3 is 17 residues long. Per the germline V gene, CDR1 is SGHTA and CDR2 is FQGTGA. The CDR3 here is CASSLLPLGQGVDGYTF. CDR3 coding DNA: TGTGCCAGCAGCTTGTTACCGCTGGGACAGGGCGTGGATGGCTACACCTTC. Based on the CDR3 plus reference TRBV7-3 and TRBJ1-2, the full variable domain is GAGVSQTPSNKVTEKGKYVELRCDPISGHTALYWYRQSLGQGPEFLIYFQGTGAADDSGLPNDRFFAVRPEGSVSTLKIQRTERGDSAVYLCASSLLPLGQGVDGYTFGSGTRLTVV.

This clone was picked up a small number of times. The genes are TRBV4-3 and TRBJ2-6; D uncertain. V lost 0 bases and J 1 base, leaving 7 bases between the germline ends. In germline, CDR1 is LGHNA, CDR2 YSLEER. The CDR3 runs to 16 residues. Here the CDR3 reads CASSQDAQSGANVLTF. The CDR3 nucleotides are TGCGCCAGCAGCCAAGATGCCCAATCTGGGGCCAACGTCCTGACTTTC.

The genes are TRBV7-8 and TRBJ2-7; 10 bases are shared with TRBD1. This CDR3 has 15 amino acids. V dropped 3 bases and J dropped 4; count of bases not matched to a gene: 6. Germline V gene sequence: CDR1 SGHVS, CDR2 FQNEAQ. In nucleotides, the CDR3 is TGTGCCAGCAGCTTGGCGGGACAGGGGAAGTACGAGCAGTACTTC. It encodes CASSLAGQGKYEQYF.